This paragraph covers one T cell receptor (beta chain) sequence. This clonotype has a count of ten or more. Its antigen specificity is not known. It has no much larger one-base neighbor in the sample; base qualities were not kept. The treatment or condition tag for this specimen amounts to: allogeneic hematopoietic cell transplantation with graft depleted of TCRalphabeta T cells and CD19 B cells. TCRalphabeta/CD19-depleted allogeneic hematopoietic cell grafts were given to the transplant recipients, all of whom were children. The data originate from a study of T-cell reconstitution after alpha-beta-depleted transplantation in children (dated by TCRdb to the mid-2010s). Background on the whole study: Using TCR repertoire profiling, the study quantitatively followed how T-cell immune reconstitution unfolded in children after TCRalphabeta/CD19-depleted allogeneic hematopoietic cell transplantation. The full study reports these points: The high TCRbeta diversity at day 60 in some patients was ascribed to recipient T cells and intrathymic progenitors that had survived conditioning. Apparently early alphabetaT-cell count recovery about two months after transplant reportedly relied on only several hundred rapidly expanded clones derived from non-depleted graft cells. Over subsequent months, a decline in hyperexpanded clone frequencies was noted, and after one year, T-cell counts and TCRbeta diversity were mostly ascribed to newly produced T cells.

Library method: PCR. The reads were generated on an Illumina HiSeq 2500. TCR library preparation used molecular barcoding, with unique molecular identifiers applied to normalize quantification of the TCRbeta repertoire. The public sequencing data were trimmed at Q25 with fastp and processed into clonotypes with MiXCR by TCRdb, which kept only in-frame beta chains. Rows with a matching CDR3 protein are joined into one entry that keeps the most common DNA and genes. Here the sample has 350,000 to 500,000 distinct CDR3 sequences; around two fifths occur a single time. The ten largest clonotypes hold 27% of the sample. Measured from the cysteine to the phenylalanine, the CDR3 is 15 residues long. Only CDR3 DNA remains: 45 bases, in frame from the first base. V is shortened by 6 bases, J by 10 bases, and the region joining them spans 22 bases. The germline V gene supplies CDR1 MDHEN and CDR2 SYDVKM.

Specimen: PBMCs, collected before TCRalphabeta/CD19-depleted stem cell transplant. The receptor's source is a girl between 2 and 10 years old with aplastic anemia, due to receive a stem cell transplant. The chain is assembled from TRBV28 and TRBJ2-1, with an unclear D gene assignment. The DNA is TGTGCCAGCAGCCGCGACGATAACATCCGCACGGAGCAGTTCTTC. Its coded protein is CASSRDDNIRTEQFF.